A selection of T cell receptor beta chains follows, all from one sample in a study of cytomegalovirus exposure and HLA in healthy donors. Data came from immunoSEQ multiplex PCR; TCRdb stores just in-frame clones and leaves some out. Of 95,000 to 100,000 clones in the sample, roughly three quarters were seen once. The sequenced sample was PBMCs. All receptors come from a female donor in good health and CMV-seronegative. CDR3s include the opening cysteine and the closing phenylalanine or tryptophan. Size tells how often a clone was seen (once, few, many) or the class of an expanded clone, and some rows leave it out.

V	J	size	CDR3
TRBV6-1	TRBJ2-5	.	CAGLRGDRGGETQYF
TRBV11-2	TRBJ2-1	few	CASSSLLDRGWKNEQFF
TRBV7-3	TRBJ2-7	.	CASSLTGSIYEQYF
TRBV4-1	TRBJ2-2	.	CASSQDPGSTGELFF
TRBV11-3	TRBJ2-2	few	CASSRDRGYTGELFF
TRBV7-3	TRBJ2-7	.	CASSLDLLWGDAYEQYF
TRBV6-1	TRBJ2-7	.	CASRTGTSLYEQYF
TRBV30	TRBJ1-6	.	CAWSGGLPLHF
TRBV18	TRBJ2-3	.	CASSPPETSGGAPDTQYF
TRBV2	TRBJ2-5	.	CASRYRTSGRAGRETQYF
TRBV18	TRBJ1-2	.	CASSPSGRGANYGYTF
TRBV4-2	TRBJ2-7	.	CASSQGGLAGSYEQYF
TRBV30	TRBJ1-2	.	CAWSVRSQGEDGYTF
TRBV5-4	TRBJ2-5	.	CASSSPGTGAATQYF
TRBV7-9	TRBJ1-4	.	CSSSLEGQLNEKLFF
TRBV2	TRBJ2-2	once	CASSEERIAGGVTGELFF
TRBV19	TRBJ1-4	.	CASSTQGATNEKLFF
TRBV5-1	TRBJ2-7	few	CASSLEQYF
TRBV6-6	TRBJ2-3	.	CASSREGAGDTQYF
TRBV6-5	TRBJ1-1	.	CASSYGTGGTEAFF
TRBV19	TRBJ2-6	.	CASSQTGSGANVLTF
TRBV2	TRBJ2-7	.	CASRPLESYEQYF
TRBV7-8	TRBJ1-2	.	CASSLGGTGGVYGYTF
TRBV14	TRBJ1-2	.	CASSALAGTQTNYGYTF
TRBV21-1	TRBJ2-7	few	CASSVTGSPLLRYEQYF
TRBV25-1	TRBJ2-6	.	CASTGELNSGANVLTF
TRBV2	TRBJ2-7	few	CASSDPGTLPFEQYF
TRBV10-3	TRBJ1-2	.	CAISDQENYGYTF
TRBV6-4	TRBJ2-1	.	CASTPGSLRHEQFF
TRBV5-4	TRBJ2-5	.	CASRRDWGETQYF
TRBV10-2	TRBJ1-1	.	CASSESGNTEAFF
TRBV29-1	TRBJ1-1	.	CSVLGGVNTEAFF
TRBV2	TRBJ1-1	.	CASSPNRRNTEAFF
TRBV7-2	TRBJ2-7	.	CASSSPDRTYEQYF
TRBV9	TRBJ2-1	.	CASSVDPSGGHNEQFF
TRBV30	TRBJ1-1	few	CAWSVGGRGYMNTEAFF
TRBV5-8	TRBJ1-6	few	CASSLAFGTGSSYNSPLHF
TRBV2	TRBJ1-4	few	CASRYQGAAEKLFF